This T cell receptor (beta chain) is drawn from a study of T cell responses to AZD1222 COVID-19 vaccine. CDR1 is MDHEN, CDR2 SYDVKM, per germline. This CDR3 spans 15 amino acids. V lost 6 bases and J lost 0, with 12 bases in between. Study-wide results and caveats: Baseline seropositivity occurred in only a handful of AZD1222 recipients.

To note about this clone: Its specificity is not known.

Here immunoSEQ multiplex PCR was the method, and the copy in TCRdb shows in-frame clones only, minus some. The table includes 150,000 or so clones, about 90% detected once. The TCR comes from an adult who received the AZD1222 COVID-19 vaccine. The J gene is TRBJ1-5, the V gene TRBV28; D possibly corresponds to TRBD1 (6 bases). Specimen: peripheral blood, collected 28 days after the second AZD1222 dose. In DNA, the CDR3 is TGTGCCAGCAGCGTGGGACACCCTAGCAATCAGCCCCAGCATTTT. This codes for CASSVGHPSNQPQHF.